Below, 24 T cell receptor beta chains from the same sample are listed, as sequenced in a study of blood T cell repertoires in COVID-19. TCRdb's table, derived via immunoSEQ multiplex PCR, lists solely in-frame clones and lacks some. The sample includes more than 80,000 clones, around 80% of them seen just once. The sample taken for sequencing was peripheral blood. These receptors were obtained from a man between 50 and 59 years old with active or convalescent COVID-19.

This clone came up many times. Here the CDR3 reads CASSPPTGRGGELFF. The DNA for the CDR3 is TGTGCCAGCTCACCACCGACGGGCAGGGGCGGGGAGCTGTTTTTT. This chain connects TRBV18 to TRBJ2-2; TRBD1 is a possible D gene (6 bases). The CDR3 covers 15 residues. V dropped 0 bases and J dropped 7 bases, with 12 bases sitting between them. CDR1 is KGHSH, CDR2 LQKENI, per germline.

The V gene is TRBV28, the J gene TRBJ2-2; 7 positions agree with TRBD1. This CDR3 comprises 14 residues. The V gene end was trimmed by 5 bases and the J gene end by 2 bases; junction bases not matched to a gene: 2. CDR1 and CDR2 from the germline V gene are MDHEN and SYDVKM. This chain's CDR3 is CASSPGGNTGELFF. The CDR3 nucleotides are TGTGCCAGCAGTCCAGGGGGTAACACCGGGGAGCTGTTTTTT.

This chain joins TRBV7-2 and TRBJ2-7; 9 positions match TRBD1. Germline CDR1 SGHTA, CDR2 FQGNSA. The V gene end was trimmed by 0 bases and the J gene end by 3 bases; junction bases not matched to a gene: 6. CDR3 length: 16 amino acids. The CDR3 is CASSLAMGQGVYEQYF. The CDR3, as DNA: TGTGCCAGCAGCTTAGCGATGGGACAGGGCGTCTACGAGCAGTACTTC.

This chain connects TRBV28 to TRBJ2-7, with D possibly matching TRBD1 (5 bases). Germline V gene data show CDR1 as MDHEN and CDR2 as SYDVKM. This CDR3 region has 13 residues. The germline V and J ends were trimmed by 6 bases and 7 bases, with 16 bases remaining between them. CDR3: CASRDESTEEQYF. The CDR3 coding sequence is TGTGCCAGCAGAGATGAGTCGACAGAGGAGCAGTACTTC.

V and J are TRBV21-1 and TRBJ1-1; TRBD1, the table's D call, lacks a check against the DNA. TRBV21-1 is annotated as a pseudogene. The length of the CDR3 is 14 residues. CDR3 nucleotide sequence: TGTGCCAGCAGCAAAGGACAGGCTAACACTGAAGCTTTCTTT. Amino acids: CASSKGQANTEAFF.

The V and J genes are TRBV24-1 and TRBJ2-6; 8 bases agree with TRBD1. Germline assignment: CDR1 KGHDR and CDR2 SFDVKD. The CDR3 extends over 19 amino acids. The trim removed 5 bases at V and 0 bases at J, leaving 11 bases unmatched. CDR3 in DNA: TGTGCCACCAGTGGTGCCCCCGGGACAGGCGACTCTGGGGCCAACGTCCTGACTTTC. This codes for CATSGAPGTGDSGANVLTF.

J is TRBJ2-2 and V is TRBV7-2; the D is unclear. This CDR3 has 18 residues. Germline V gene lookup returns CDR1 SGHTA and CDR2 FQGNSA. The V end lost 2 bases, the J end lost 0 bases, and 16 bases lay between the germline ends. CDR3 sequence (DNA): TGTGCCAGCAGCTTAAGATCAGTCGCCCCAGCGAACACCGGGGAGCTGTTTTTT. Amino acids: CASSLRSVAPANTGELFF.

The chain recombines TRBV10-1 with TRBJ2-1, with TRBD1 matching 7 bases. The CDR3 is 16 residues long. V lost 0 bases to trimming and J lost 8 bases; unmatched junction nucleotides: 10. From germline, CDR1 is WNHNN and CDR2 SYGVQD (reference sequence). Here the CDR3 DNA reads TGCGCCAGCAGTGAGTCTTGGACAGGTCAGGGTGATGAGCAGTTCTTC. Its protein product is CASSESWTGQGDEQFF.

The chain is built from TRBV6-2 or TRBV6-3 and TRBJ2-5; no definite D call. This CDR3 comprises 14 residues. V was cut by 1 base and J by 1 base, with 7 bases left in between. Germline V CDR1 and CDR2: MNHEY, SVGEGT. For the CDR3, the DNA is TGTGCCAGCAGTTACTGGGCAGTCCAAGAGACCCAGTACTTC. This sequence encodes CASSYWAVQETQYF.

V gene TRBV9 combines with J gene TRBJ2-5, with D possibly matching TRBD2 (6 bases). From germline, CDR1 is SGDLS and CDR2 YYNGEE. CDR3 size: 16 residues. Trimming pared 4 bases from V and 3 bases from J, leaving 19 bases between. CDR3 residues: CASSPRGASSKETQYF. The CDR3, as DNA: TGTGCCAGCAGCCCCCGCGGGGCTAGCAGTAAAGAGACCCAGTACTTC.

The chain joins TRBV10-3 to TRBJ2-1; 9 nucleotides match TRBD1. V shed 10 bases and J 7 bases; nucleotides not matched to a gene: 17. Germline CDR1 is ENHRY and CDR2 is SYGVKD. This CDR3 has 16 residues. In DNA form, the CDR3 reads TGTGCCAGCAATCCAGCTTTCCGGGACAGGGTTAATGAGCAGTTCTTC. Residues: CASNPAFRDRVNEQFF.

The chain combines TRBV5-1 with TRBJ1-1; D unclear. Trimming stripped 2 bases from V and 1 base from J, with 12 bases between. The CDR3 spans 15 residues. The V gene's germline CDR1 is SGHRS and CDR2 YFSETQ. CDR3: CASSLGQATNTEAFF. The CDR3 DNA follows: TGCGCCAGCAGCTTAGGTCAGGCGACGAACACTGAAGCTTTCTTT. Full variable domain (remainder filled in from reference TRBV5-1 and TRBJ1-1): KAGVTQTPRYLIKTRGQQVTLSCSPISGHRSVSWYQQTPGQGLQFLFEYFSETQRNKGNFPGRFSGRQFSNSRSEMNVSTLELGDSALYLCASSLGQATNTEAFFGQGTRLTVV.

CDR3 protein: CASSRDRGYGYTF. In nucleotides, the CDR3 is TGTGCCAGCAGTCGCGACAGGGGCTATGGCTACACCTTC. V usage is TRBV6-5 and J usage is TRBJ1-2; TRBD1 agrees at 8 bases. V was pared by 5 bases and J by 4 bases, with 3 bases of the junction left unmatched. There are 13 residues in the CDR3. Germline values: CDR1 MNHEY, CDR2 SVGAGI.

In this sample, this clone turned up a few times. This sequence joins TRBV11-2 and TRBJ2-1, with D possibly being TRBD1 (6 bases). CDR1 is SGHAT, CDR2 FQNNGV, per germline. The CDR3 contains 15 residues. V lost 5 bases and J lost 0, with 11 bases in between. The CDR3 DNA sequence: TGTGCCAGCAGCCGACAGGTTAGCTCCTACAATGAGCAGTTCTTC. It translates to CASSRQVSSYNEQFF.

The DNA for the CDR3 is TGCGCCAGCAGCCCCGGGGGGGGAACTAATGAAAAACTGTTTTTT. This gives the protein CASSPGGGTNEKLFF. The rearrangement links TRBV5-1 to TRBJ1-4; tentatively, D is TRBD1 (5 bases). Germline loops: CDR1 SGHRS, CDR2 YFSETQ. CDR3 length equals 15 residues. Trimming shortened V by 4 bases and J by 1 base, and 11 bases separated the two germline ends.

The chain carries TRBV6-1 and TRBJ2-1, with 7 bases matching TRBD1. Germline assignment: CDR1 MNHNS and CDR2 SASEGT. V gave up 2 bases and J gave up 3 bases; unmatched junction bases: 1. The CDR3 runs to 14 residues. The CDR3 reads CASSERTGYNEQFF. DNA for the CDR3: TGTGCCAGCAGTGAAAGGACAGGCTACAATGAGCAGTTCTTC.

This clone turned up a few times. CDR3 coding DNA: TGTGCCATCAGTGGTGAAACTAACCCCGGGGGACCCATAACGAAAAACATTCAGTACTTC. Amino acid sequence: CAISGETNPGGPITKNIQYF. The V gene is TRBV10-3, the J gene TRBJ2-4, with D possibly being TRBD2 (6 bases). The germline CDR1 and CDR2 sequences are ENHRY and SYGVKD. Trimming pared 4 bases from V and 4 bases from J, leaving 29 bases between. This CDR3 is built from 20 residues.

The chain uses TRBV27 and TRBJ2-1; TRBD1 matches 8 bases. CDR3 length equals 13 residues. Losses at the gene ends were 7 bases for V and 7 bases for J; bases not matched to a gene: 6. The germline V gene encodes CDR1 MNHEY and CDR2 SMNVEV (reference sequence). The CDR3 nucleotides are TGTGCCAGCATTCGACAGGGGAGGAATGAGCAGTTCTTC. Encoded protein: CASIRQGRNEQFF.

CDR3 sequence (DNA): TGTGCCAGCAGCTTATCCGGCGGGTACCCCGGGGAGCTGTTTTTT. It encodes CASSLSGGYPGELFF. This chain connects TRBV7-9 to TRBJ2-2; D possibly corresponds to TRBD2 (5 bases). The CDR3 spans 15 residues. Between the trimmed V and J ends, which lost 2 bases and 6 bases, there was a span of 13 bases. Germline V gives CDR1 SEHNR, CDR2 FQNEAQ (reference sequence). The full variable domain, rest sourced from reference TRBV7-9 and TRBJ2-2, is DTGVSQNPRHKITKRGQNVTFRCDPISEHNRLYWYRQTLGQGPEFLTYFQNEAQLEKSRLLSDRFSAERPKGSFSTLEIQRTEQGDSAMYLCASSLSGGYPGELFFGEGSRLTVL.

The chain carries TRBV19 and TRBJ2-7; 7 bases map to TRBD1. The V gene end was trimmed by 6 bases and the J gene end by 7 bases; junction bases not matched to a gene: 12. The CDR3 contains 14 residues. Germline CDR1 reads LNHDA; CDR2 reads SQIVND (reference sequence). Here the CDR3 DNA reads TGTGCCAGTAGCGACCGGGACAGAGTACGGGAGCAGTACTTC. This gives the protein CASSDRDRVREQYF.

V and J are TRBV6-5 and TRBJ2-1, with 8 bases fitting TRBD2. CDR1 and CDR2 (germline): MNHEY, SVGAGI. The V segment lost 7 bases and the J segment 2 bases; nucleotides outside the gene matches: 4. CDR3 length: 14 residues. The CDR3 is CASTGGDPYNEQFF. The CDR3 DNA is TGTGCCAGCACGGGGGGGGACCCCTACAATGAGCAGTTCTTC.

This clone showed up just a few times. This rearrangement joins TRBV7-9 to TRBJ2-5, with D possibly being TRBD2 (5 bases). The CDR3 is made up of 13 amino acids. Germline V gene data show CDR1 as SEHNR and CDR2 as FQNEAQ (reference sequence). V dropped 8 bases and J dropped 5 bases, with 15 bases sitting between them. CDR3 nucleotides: TGTGCCAGCGCCTCTGCGGGCCGGGAGACCCAGTACTTC. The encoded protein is CASASAGRETQYF.

The CDR3 sequence is CASSLMATEQYF. Written as DNA, the CDR3 is TGTGCCAGCAGTTTAATGGCCACCGAGCAGTACTTC. This chain links TRBV12-3 or TRBV12-4 with TRBJ2-7; D ambiguous. The CDR3 is 12 residues long. Trimming took off 2 bases at V and 6 bases at J, with 8 bases between the two ends.

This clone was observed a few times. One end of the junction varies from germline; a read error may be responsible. CDR3 in DNA: TGTGCCAGCAGAGCGACGAATACCGGGGAGCTGTTTTTT. Translating it yields CASRATNTGELFF. V is TRBV28 and J is TRBJ2-2; D is unclear. The germline gives CDR1 MDHEN, CDR2 SYDVKM. The CDR3 loop spans 13 amino acids.